The entry that follows covers one T cell receptor beta chain sequence. This CDR3 is 13 amino acids long. CDR1 SNHLY and CDR2 FYNNEI come from the germline V gene. Trimming took 3 bases from V and 7 from J, leaving 10 bases between them. The sample belongs to a study of blood T cell repertoires in COVID-19. About the study: From the United States, Italy and Spain came samples of acute and convalescent COVID-19. PBMCs, B-cell-depleted T cells, or T cells provided the cDNA or gDNA that made up the material.

How the authors handled the data: Nucleated cell number was recorded as an estimate derived from reference gene primer amplification. Profiling relied on immunoSEQ multiplex PCR, and the TCRdb table lists in-frame clones only, not all of them. V and J calls and clone size are given by that table; D and trimming were obtained from the DNA. The sample carries roughly 230,000 clones, 75% to 90% recorded once. Sequences were obtained from peripheral blood. This chain joins TRBV2 and TRBJ1-5; D perhaps matches TRBD1 (6 bases). This TCR was sampled from a woman aged 40 to 50 who had recovered from COVID-19. The CDR3 region is CASSEGARQPQHF. The CDR3 nucleotides are TGTGCCAGCAGTGAGGGGGCACGGCAGCCCCAGCATTTT. Using reference TRBV2 and TRBJ1-5 for the parts outside the CDR3, the full variable domain is EPEVTQTPSHQVTQMGQEVILRCVPISNHLYFYWYRQILGQKVEFLVSFYNNEISEKSEIFDDQFSVERPDGSNFTLKIRSTKLEDSAMYFCASSEGARQPQHFGDGTRLSIL.